This paragraph reports one T cell receptor beta chain. The antigen it recognizes is unknown. No base quality values were provided; no much bigger clone lies one nucleotide off. Trimming takes 3 bases off V and 7 bases off J; junction bases not matched to a gene: 11. Based on the germline V gene (reference sequence), the CDR1 and CDR2 sequences are SGHNT and YYREEE. From the cysteine through the phenylalanine, the CDR3 covers 16 amino acids. The read is trimmed to its CDR3 DNA, 48 bases read in frame from base 1. Each collaborating institution followed its own protocols to collect whole blood in K2EDTA tubes. For TCRbeta analysis, collaborator samples were shipped as frozen whole blood, as isolated PBMCs, or as DNA extracted from either sample type. The data originate from a study of blood T cell repertoires in COVID-19 (dated by TCRdb to the early 2020s). As for the study more broadly: Collaborator samples came from the United States, Italy and Spain and covered acute and convalescent phases of COVID-19. The prospective study material was composed of cDNA or gDNA derived from T cells, B-cell-depleted T cells, or PBMCs. Subjects who had been exposed to COVID-19, were actively infected with it, or had recovered from it provided the deeply sampled blood TCRbeta repertoires that made up the dataset. A freely available public database, intended as a resource for researchers studying the immune response to SARS-CoV-2, is where the repertoires were released. The samples were drawn from two sources: the first 160 participants of the ongoing ImmuneRACE study, and 1,200 or so subjects contributed by 6 global collaborators. Nearly every sample came with metadata listing a de-identified subject ID, COVID-19 status, age in years and sex. Where HLA class I and class II types were available, the types were taken from metadata supplied by the sample provider, not from assay-based typing. On the study overall, not on this receptor specifically: The amount of clinical and demographic metadata varied by source and participant and was provided uncurated.

TCRbeta CDR3 regions were amplified from genomic DNA using the immunoSEQ Assay, a bias-controlled multiplex PCR. Concerning the study's data processing: The number of nucleated cells in each sample was estimated by amplification of reference gene primers within the assay. To quantify the absolute abundance of each unique TCRbeta CDR3 rearrangement, sequence reads were collapsed and filtered. Productive Simpson clonality was computed per sample as the square root of Simpson's diversity index over productive rearrangements. TCRdb took this table from immuneACCESS and kept in-frame rearrangements with V and J called. Such tables lack part of the clones; where checked against another copy, unresolved V genes explain under half of the gap, and the rest is unexplained. The V and J calls and the clone size are those of that table, but D and trimming were determined from the DNA. This sample is represented by around 190,000 clones; around 80% of them were singletons. Of the sample, around 6.3% is held by the ten largest clones.

The rearrangement combines TRBV5-4 with TRBJ2-1; a stretch of 9 junction bases matches TRBD2. Sequencing was performed on peripheral blood. This clonotype was sampled from an older man with active or convalescent COVID-19. CDR3 reads: CASSWRGGARRNEQFF. The bases are TGTGCCAGCAGCTGGCGGGGGGGGGCGAGGCGTAATGAGCAGTTCTTC.